One and the same sample provided the 4 T cell receptor beta chains below, sequenced in a study of radiation and T cells in renal cell carcinoma. Sequencing was performed with immunoSEQ multiplex PCR; in TCRdb, only in-frame clones are kept and a portion is missing. The sample gives roughly 60,000 clones, roughly 79% of which show up once; roughly 7% is in the top ten. Time point noted: blood 2 weeks post-SBRT. Treatment described: 15 Gy SBRT to primary tumor, nephrectomy 4 weeks later. This specimen consisted of blood, obtained from a patient whose treatment included radiotherapy and nephrectomy. The receptors were gathered from a man aged 55 to 70 with renal cell carcinoma.

The count of this clone is one. J is TRBJ1-5 and V is TRBV9; possible D gene TRBD1, 6 bases. This CDR3 contains 15 residues. The V and J ends lost 3 bases and 3 bases respectively, with 13 bases between them. Germline loops: CDR1 SGDLS, CDR2 YYNGEE. The CDR3 loop is CASSEGGQSNQPQHF. CDR3 DNA: TGTGCCAGCAGCGAGGGGGGGCAGTCCAATCAGCCCCAGCATTTT.

The chain carries TRBV6-1 and TRBJ1-4, with TRBD1 as a possible D gene (5 bases). The CDR3 covers 15 residues. Between the trimmed V and J ends, which lost 1 base and 6 bases, there was a span of 12 bases. In germline, CDR1 is MNHNS, CDR2 SASEGT. CDR3 sequence reads: CASSEGRGGDEKLFF. The CDR3 nucleotides are TGTGCCAGCAGTGAAGGAAGGGGAGGGGATGAAAAACTGTTTTTT.

The genes are TRBV5-6 and TRBJ1-2; D uncertain. Between the trimmed V and J ends, which lost 2 bases and 5 bases, there was a span of 16 bases. The V gene's germline CDR1 is SGHDT and CDR2 YYEEEE. The CDR3 is 15 residues long. The CDR3 loop is CASSLGIGERYGYTF. The CDR3, as DNA: TGTGCCAGCAGCTTAGGTATCGGGGAACGGTATGGCTACACCTTC. Full variable domain (remainder filled in from reference TRBV5-6 and TRBJ1-2): DAGVTQSPTHLIKTRGQQVTLRCSPKSGHDTVSWYQQALGQGPQFIFQYYEEEERQRGNFPDRFSGHQFPNYSSELNVNALLLGDSALYLCASSLGIGERYGYTFGSGTRLTVV.

This clone was counted a few times. The chain couples TRBV5-1 to TRBJ1-2, with D unresolved. Germline V gives CDR1 SGHRS, CDR2 YFSETQ. Trimming left V 0 bases short and J 3 bases short, with 9 bases between. The CDR3 has 14 amino acids. CDR3 region: CASSLADTDYGYTF. The CDR3 nucleotides are TGCGCCAGCAGCTTGGCTGACACGGACTATGGCTACACCTTC.